The clone carrying this T cell receptor beta chain was recorded at least ten times. Amplification targeted the TCR beta CDR3 regions, with RNA transcripts as the source material. The authors performed first-round RT-PCR with HTBI primers and then a second-round multiplex PCR. TCRdb re-called the multiplex PCR reads through MiXCR, storing one row per CDR3 protein. This table holds hundreds of thousands of distinct CDR3 sequences, approximately 15% found once. The data stem from a study of Graves' ophthalmopathy and Graves' hyperthyroidism. The CDR3 is made up of 14 amino acids. The trim removed 7 bases at V and 7 bases at J, leaving 11 bases unmatched. CDR1 MNHEY and CDR2 SVGAGI come from the germline V gene.

Specimen: peripheral blood. The TCR was taken from a woman aged 18 to 35 with stable Graves' hyperthyroidism. The chain uses TRBV6-5 and TRBJ1-2; TRBD1 matches at 8 bases. CDR3 bases: TGTGCCAGCATTCCCCTCAGGGGGCTGAGTGGCTACACCTTC. It translates to CASIPLRGLSGYTF.